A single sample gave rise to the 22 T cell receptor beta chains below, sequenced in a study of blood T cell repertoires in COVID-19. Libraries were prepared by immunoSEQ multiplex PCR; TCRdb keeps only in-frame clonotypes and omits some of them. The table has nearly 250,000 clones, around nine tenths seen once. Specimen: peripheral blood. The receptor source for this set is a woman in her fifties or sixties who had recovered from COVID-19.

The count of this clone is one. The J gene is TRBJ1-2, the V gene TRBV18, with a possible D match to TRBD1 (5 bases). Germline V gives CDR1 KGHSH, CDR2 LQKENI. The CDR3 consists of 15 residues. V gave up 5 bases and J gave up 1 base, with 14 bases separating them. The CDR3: CASSWLSRDNYGYTF. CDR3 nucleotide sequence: TGTGCCAGCTCATGGCTGTCCAGGGATAACTATGGCTACACCTTC.

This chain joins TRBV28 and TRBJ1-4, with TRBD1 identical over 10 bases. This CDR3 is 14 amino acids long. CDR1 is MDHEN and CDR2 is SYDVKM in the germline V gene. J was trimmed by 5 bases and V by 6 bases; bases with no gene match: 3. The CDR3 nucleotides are TGTGCCAGCAGCCAGGACAGGGGGAATGAAAAACTGTTTTTT. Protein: CASSQDRGNEKLFF.

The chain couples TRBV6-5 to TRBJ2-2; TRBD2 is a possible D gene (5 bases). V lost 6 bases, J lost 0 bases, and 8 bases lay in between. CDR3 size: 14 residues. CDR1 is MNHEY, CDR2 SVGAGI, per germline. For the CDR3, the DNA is TGTGCCAGCAGGGGAGCACCGAACACCGGGGAGCTGTTTTTT. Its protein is CASRGAPNTGELFF.

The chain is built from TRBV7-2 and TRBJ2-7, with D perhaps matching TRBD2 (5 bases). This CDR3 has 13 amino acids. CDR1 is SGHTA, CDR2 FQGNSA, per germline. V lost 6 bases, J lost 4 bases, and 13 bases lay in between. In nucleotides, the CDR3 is TGTGCCAGCAGTGCTAGCCCTGGATACGAGCAGTACTTC. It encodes CASSASPGYEQYF.

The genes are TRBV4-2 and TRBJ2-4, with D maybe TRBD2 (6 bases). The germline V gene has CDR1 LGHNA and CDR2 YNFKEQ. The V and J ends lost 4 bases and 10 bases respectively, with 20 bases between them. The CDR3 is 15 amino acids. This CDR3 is CASSPPNADYTIQYF. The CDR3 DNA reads TGTGCCAGCAGCCCCCCGAACGCGGACTACACAATTCAGTACTTC.

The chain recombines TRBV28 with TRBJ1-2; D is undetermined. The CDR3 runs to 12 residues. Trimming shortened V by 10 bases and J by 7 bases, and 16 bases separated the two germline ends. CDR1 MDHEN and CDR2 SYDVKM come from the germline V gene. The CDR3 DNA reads TGTGCCACTGCCGGGGATAGCGGTGGCTACACCTTC. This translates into CATAGDSGGYTF.

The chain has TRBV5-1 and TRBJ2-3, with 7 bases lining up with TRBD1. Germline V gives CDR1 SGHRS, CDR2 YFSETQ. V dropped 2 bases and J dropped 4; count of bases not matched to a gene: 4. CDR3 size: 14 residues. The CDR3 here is CASSLTGVADTQYF. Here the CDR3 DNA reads TGCGCCAGCAGCTTAACAGGGGTGGCAGATACGCAGTATTTT.

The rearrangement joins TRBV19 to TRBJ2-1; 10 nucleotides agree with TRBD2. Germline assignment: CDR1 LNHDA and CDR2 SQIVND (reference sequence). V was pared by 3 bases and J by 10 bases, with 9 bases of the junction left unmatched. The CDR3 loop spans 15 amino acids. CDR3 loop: CASSIASGGLGEQFF. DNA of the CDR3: TGTGCCAGTAGTATCGCTAGCGGGGGCCTGGGGGAGCAGTTCTTC.

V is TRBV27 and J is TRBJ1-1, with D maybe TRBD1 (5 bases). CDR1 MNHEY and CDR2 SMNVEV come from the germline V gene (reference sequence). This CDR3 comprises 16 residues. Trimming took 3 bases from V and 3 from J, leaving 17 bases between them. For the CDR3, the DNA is TGTGCCAGCAGTTTTCTCCAGGGTACAAGGGACACTGAAGCTTTCTTT. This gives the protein CASSFLQGTRDTEAFF.

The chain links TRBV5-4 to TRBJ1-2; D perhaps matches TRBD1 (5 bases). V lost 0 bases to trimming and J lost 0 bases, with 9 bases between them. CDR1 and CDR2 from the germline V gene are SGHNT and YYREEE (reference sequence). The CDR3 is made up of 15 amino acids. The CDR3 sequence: CASSLVTGANYGYTF. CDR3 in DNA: TGTGCCAGCAGCTTGGTAACAGGAGCTAACTATGGCTACACCTTC.

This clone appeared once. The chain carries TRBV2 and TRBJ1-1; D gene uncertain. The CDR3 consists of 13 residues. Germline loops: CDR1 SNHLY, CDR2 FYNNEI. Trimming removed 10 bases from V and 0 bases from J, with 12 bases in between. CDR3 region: CATFVDLNTEAFF. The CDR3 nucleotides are TGTGCCACCTTTGTCGACTTGAACACTGAAGCTTTCTTT.

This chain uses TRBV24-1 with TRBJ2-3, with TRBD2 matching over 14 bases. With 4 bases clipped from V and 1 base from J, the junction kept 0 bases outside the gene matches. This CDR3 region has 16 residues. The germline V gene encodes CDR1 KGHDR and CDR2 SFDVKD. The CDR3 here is CATSEGLAGGTDTQYF. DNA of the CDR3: TGTGCCACCAGTGAGGGACTAGCGGGGGGCACAGATACGCAGTATTTT.

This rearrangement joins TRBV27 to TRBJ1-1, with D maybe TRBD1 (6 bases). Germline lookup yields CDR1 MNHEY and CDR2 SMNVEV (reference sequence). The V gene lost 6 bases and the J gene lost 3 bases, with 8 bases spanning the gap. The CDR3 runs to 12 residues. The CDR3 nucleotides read TGTGCCAGCAGCAACAGGGACACTGAAGCTTTCTTT. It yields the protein CASSNRDTEAFF.

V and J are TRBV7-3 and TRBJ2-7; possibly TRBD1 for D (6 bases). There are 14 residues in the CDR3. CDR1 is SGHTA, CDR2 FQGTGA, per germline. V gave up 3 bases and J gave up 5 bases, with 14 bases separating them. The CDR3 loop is CASSLAGVVNEQYF. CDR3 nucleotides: TGTGCCAGCAGCTTGGCAGGGGTTGTTAACGAGCAGTACTTC.

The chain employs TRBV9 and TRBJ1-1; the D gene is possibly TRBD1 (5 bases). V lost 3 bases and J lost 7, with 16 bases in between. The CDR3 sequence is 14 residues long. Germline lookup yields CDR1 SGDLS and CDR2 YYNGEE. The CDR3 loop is CASSAGILDVEAFF. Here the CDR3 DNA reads TGTGCCAGCAGCGCAGGGATATTGGATGTTGAAGCTTTCTTT.

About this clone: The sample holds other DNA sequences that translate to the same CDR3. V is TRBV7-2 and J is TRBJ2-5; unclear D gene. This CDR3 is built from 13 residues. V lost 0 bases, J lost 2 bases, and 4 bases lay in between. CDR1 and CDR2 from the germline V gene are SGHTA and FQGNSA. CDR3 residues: CASSLARQETQYF. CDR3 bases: TGTGCCAGCAGCTTAGCGAGACAAGAGACCCAGTACTTC.

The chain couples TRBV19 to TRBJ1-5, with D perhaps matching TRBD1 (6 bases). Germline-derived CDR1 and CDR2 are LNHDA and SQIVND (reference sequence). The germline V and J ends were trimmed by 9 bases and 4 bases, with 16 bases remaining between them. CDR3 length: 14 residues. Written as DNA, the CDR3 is TGTGCCAGCCATCAGCAGGGGTGGAATCAGCCCCAGCATTTT. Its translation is CASHQQGWNQPQHF.

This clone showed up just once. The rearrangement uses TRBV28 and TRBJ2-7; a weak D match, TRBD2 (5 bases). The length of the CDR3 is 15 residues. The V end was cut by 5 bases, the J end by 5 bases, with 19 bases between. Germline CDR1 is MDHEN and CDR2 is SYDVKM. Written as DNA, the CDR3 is TGTGCCAGCAGTGCCCCATTAAGGAGGTCCCACGAGCAGTACTTC. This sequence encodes CASSAPLRRSHEQYF. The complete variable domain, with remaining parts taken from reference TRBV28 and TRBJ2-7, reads DVKVTQSSRYLVKRTGEKVFLECVQDMDHENMFWYRQDPGLGLRLIYFSYDVKMKEKGDIPEGYSVSREKKERFSLILESASTNQTSMYLCASSAPLRRSHEQYFGPGTRLTVT.

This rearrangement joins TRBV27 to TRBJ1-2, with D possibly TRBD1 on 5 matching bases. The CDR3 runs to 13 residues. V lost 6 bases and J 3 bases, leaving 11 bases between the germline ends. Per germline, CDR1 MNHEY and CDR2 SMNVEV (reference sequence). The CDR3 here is CASSVFRDYGYTF. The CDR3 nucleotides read TGTGCCAGCAGCGTCTTCAGGGACTATGGCTACACCTTC.

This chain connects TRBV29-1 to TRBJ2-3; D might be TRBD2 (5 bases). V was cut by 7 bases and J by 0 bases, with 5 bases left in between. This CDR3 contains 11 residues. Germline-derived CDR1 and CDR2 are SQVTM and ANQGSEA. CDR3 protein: CSGTSTDTQYF. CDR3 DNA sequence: TGCAGCGGGACTAGCACAGATACGCAGTATTTT.

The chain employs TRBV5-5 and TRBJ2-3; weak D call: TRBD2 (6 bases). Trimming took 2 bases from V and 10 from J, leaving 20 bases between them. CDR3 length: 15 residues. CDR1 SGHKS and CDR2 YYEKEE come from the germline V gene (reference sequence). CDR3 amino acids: CASSLPGLKRTSQYF. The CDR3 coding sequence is TGTGCCAGCAGCTTACCGGGACTCAAGAGGACGTCGCAGTATTTT. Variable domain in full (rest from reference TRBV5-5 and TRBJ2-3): DAGVTQSPTHLIKTRGQQVTLRCSPISGHKSVSWYQQVLGQGPQFIFQYYEKEERGRGNFPDRFSARQFPNYSSELNVNALLLGDSALYLCASSLPGLKRTSQYFGPGTRLTVL.

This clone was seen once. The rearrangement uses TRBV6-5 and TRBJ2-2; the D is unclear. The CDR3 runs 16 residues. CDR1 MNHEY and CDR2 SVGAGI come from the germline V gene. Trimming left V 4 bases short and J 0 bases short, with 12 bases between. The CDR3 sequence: CASSWAGVTNTGELFF. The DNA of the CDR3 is TGTGCCAGCAGTTGGGCAGGCGTAACGAACACCGGGGAGCTGTTTTTT.